This T cell receptor (beta chain) comes out of a study of post-analysis software for immune sequencing data. Study overall: Recorded subtypes: relapsing-remitting, secondary progressive, progressive-relapsing; some patients unannotated.

Study outcomes and limitations: In multiple sclerosis, normalized Chao1 diversity was significantly below that of controls. Batch-matched samples strongly co-clustered by F measure.

The TCR beta cDNA libraries contained unique molecular identifiers. Each batch of roughly 0.9 to 10 million T cells produced 490,000 or so cDNA molecules. TCRdb redid the calling of the PCR reads with MiXCR, one entry per CDR3 protein. The table lists roughly 200,000 distinct CDR3 sequences, roughly 30% of them singletons. As concerns this clonotype: Its antigen remains unknown. The junction departs from germline at one end; a sequencing error may be responsible.

Material: blood. The sequence came from a girl aged 2-17 years with multiple sclerosis.

The CDR3 sequence: CAGSHGVHTEAFF. Written as DNA, the CDR3 is TGTGCCGGCAGCCACGGAGTTCACACTGAAGCTTTCTTT. The V and J genes are TRBV12-3 or TRBV12-4 and TRBJ1-1; D call uncertain. The CDR3 is 13 residues long.